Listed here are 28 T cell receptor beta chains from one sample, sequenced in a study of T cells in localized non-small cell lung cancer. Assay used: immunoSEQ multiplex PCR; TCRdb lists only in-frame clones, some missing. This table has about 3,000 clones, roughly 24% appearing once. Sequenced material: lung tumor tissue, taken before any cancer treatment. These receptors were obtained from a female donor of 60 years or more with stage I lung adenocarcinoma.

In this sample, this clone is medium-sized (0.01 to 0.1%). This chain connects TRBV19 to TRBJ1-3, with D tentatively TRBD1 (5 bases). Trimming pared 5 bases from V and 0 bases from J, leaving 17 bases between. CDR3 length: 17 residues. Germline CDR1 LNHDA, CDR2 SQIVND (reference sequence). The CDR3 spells CASSPLRQPSSGNTIYF. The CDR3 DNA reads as TGTGCCAGTAGTCCCTTACGACAGCCTAGCTCTGGAAACACCATATATTTT.

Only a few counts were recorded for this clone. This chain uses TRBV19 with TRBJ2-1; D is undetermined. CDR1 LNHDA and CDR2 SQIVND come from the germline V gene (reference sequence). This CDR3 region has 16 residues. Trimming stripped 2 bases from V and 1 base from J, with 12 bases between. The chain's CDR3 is CASSIQGGPSYNEQFF. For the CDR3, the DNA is TGTGCCAGTAGTATACAAGGCGGACCATCCTACAATGAGCAGTTCTTC.

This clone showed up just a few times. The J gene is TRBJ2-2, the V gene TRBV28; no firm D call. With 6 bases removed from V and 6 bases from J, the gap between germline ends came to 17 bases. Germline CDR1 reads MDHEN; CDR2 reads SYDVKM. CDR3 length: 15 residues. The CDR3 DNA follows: TGTGCCAGCAGACAAACCGGGCCTCTTTCCGGGGAGCTGTTTTTT. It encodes CASRQTGPLSGELFF.

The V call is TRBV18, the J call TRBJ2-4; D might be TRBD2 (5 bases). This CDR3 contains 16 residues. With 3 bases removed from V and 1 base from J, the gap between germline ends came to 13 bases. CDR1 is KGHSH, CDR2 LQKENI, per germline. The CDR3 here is CASSPSRGVAKNIQYF. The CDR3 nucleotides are TGTGCCAGCTCACCCTCCCGGGGAGTTGCCAAAAACATTCAGTACTTC.

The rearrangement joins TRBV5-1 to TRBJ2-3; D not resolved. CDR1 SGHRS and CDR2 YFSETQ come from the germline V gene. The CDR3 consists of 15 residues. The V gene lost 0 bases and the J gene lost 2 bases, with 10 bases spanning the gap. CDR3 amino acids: CASSLGPGITDTQYF. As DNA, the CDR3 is TGCGCCAGCAGCTTGGGTCCGGGTATCACAGATACGCAGTATTTT.

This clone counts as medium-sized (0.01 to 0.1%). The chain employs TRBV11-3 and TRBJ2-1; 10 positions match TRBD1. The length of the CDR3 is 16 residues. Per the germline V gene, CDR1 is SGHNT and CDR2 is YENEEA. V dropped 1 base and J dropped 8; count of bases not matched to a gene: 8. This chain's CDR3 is CASSLGWTGGLDEQFF. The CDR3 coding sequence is TGTGCCAGCAGCTTAGGTTGGACAGGGGGTCTCGATGAGCAGTTCTTC.

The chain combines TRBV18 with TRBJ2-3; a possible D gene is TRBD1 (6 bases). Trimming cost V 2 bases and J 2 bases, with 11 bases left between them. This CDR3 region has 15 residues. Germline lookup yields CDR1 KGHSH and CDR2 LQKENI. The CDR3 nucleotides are TGTGCCAGCTCACCATCTCAGGGGACCACAGATACGCAGTATTTT. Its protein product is CASSPSQGTTDTQYF.

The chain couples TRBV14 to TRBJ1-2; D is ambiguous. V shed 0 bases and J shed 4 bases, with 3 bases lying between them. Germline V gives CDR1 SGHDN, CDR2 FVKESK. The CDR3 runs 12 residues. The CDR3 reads CASSQDGYGYTF. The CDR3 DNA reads TGTGCCAGCAGCCAAGATGGCTATGGCTACACCTTC.

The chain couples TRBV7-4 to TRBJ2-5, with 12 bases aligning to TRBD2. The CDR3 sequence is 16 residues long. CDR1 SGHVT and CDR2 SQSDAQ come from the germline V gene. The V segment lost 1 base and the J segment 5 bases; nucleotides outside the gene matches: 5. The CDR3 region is CASSLGLAGARETQYF. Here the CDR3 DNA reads TGTGCCAGCAGCTTAGGACTAGCGGGAGCACGGGAGACCCAGTACTTC. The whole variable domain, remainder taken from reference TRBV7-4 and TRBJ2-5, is GAGVSQSPRYKVAKRGRDVALRCDSISGHVTLYWYRQTLGQGSEVLTYSQSDAQRDKSGRPSGRFSAERPERSVSTLKIQRTEQGDSAVYLCASSLGLAGARETQYFGPGTRLLVL.

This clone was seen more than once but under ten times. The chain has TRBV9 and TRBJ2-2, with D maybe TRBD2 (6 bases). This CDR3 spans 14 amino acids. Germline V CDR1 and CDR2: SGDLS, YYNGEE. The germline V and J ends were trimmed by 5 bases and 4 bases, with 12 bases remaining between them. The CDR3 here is CASSGGGGTGELFF. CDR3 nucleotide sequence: TGTGCCAGCAGTGGGGGAGGTGGCACCGGGGAGCTGTTTTTT.

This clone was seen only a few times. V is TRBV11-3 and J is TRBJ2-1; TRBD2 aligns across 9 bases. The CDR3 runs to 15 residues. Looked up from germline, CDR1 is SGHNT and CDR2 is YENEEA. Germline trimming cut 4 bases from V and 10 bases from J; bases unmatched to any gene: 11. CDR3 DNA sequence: TGTGCCAGCAGCTCCGGGACTAGCCGGACCCAAGAGCAGTTCTTC. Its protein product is CASSSGTSRTQEQFF.

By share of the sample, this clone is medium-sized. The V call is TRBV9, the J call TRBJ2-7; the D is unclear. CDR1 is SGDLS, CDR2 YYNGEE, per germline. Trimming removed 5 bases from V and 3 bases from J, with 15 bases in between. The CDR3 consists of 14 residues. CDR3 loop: CASRPGIENYEQYF. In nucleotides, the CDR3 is TGTGCCAGCAGGCCAGGTATAGAGAACTACGAGCAGTACTTC.

CDR3 in DNA: TGTGCCAGCAGTGACGGGGAAGGCACTGAAGCTTTCTTT. It translates to CASSDGEGTEAFF. This chain joins TRBV6-8 and TRBJ1-1; D gene unclear. Germline values: CDR1 MNHGY, CDR2 SAAAGT. V was clipped by 5 bases and J by 4 bases, with 11 bases between them. The CDR3 loop spans 13 amino acids.

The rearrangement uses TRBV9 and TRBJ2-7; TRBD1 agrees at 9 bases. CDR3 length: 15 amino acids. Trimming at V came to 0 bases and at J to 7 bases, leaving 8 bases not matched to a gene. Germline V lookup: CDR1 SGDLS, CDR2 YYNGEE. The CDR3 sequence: CASSVVPGQGTEQYF. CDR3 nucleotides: TGTGCCAGCAGCGTAGTTCCGGGACAGGGTACTGAGCAGTACTTC.

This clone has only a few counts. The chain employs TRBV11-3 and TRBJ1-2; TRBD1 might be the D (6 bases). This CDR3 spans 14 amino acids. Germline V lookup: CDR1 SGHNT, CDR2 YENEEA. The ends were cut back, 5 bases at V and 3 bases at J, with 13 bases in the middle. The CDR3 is CASSRGQPYYGYTF. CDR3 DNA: TGTGCCAGCAGCAGAGGACAGCCGTACTATGGCTACACCTTC. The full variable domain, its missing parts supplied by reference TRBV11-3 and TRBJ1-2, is EAGVVQSPRYKIIEKKQPVAFWCNPISGHNTLYWYLQNLGQGPELLIRYENEEAVDDSQLPKDRFSAERLKGVDSTLKIQPAELGDSAVYLCASSRGQPYYGYTFGSGTRLTVV.

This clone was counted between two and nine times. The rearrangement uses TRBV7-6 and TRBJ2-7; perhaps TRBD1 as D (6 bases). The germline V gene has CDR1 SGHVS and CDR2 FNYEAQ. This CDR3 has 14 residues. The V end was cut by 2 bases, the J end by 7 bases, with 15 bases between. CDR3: CASSLQTGTREQYF. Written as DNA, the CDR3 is TGTGCCAGCAGCTTACAGACAGGAACGAGGGAGCAGTACTTC.

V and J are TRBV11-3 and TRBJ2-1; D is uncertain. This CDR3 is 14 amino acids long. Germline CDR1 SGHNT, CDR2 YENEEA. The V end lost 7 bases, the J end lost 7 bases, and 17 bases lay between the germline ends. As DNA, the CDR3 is TGTGCCAGCACCCCTCATAGAGTAGGGAATGAGCAGTTCTTC. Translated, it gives CASTPHRVGNEQFF.

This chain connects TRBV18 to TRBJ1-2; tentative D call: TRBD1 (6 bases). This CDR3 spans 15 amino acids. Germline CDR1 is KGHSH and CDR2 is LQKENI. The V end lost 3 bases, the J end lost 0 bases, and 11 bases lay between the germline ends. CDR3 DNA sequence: TGTGCCAGCTCACCGGGGGCAGGGGCTAACTATGGCTACACCTTC. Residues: CASSPGAGANYGYTF.

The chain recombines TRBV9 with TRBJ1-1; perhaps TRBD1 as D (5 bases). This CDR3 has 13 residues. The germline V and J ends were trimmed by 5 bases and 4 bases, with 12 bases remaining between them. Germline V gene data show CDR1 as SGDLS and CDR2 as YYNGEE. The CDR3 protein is CASSSRGGTEAFF. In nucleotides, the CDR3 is TGTGCCAGCAGTTCCCGCGGGGGCACTGAAGCTTTCTTT.

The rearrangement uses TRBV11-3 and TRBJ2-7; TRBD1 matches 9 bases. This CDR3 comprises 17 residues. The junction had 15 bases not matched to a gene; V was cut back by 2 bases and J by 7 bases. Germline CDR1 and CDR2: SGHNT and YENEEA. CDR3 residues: CASSLYPTGTGRVEQYF. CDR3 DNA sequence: TGTGCCAGCAGCTTATATCCTACCGGGACAGGGAGAGTTGAGCAGTACTTC.

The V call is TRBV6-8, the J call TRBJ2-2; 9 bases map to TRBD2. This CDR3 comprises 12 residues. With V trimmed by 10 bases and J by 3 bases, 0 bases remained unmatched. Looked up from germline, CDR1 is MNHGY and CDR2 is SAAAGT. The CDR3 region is CATSGDTGELFF. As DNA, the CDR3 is TGTGCCACTAGCGGGGACACCGGGGAGCTGTTTTTT.

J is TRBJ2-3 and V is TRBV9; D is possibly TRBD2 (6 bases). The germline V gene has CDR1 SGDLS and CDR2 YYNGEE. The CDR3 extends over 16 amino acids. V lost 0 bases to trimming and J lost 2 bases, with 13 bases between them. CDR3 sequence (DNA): TGTGCCAGCAGCGTAGCCCCGGGACTTACCACAGATACGCAGTATTTT. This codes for CASSVAPGLTTDTQYF.

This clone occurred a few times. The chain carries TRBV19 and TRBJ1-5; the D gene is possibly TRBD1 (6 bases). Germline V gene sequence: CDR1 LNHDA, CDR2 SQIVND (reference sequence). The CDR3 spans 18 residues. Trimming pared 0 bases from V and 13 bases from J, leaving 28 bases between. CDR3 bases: TGTGCCAGTAGTATAGATCTTGGGACAAGGGGTGGAATGGAAGGTCAGCATTTT. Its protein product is CASSIDLGTRGGMEGQHF.

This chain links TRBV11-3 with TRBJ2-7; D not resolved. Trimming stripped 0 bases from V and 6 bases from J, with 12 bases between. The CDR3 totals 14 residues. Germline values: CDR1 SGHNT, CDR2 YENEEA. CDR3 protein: CASSLERAQGEQYF. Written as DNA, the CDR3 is TGTGCCAGCAGCTTAGAAAGGGCGCAAGGCGAGCAGTACTTC.

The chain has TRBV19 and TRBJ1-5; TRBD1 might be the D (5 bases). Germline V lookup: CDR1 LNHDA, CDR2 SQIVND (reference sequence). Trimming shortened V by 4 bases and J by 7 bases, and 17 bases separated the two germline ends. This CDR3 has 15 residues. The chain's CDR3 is CASSKPQGANQPQHF. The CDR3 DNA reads TGTGCCAGTAGTAAACCCCAGGGCGCGAACCAGCCCCAGCATTTT. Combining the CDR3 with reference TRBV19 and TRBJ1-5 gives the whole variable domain DGGITQSPKYLFRKEGQNVTLSCEQNLNHDAMYWYRQDPGQGLRLIYYSQIVNDFQKGDIAEGYSVSREKKESFPLTVTSAQKNPTAFYLCASSKPQGANQPQHFGDGTRLSIL.

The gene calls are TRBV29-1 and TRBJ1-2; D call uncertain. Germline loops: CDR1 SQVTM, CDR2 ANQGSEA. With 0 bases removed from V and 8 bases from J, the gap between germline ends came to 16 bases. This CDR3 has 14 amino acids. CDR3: CSVEDLPGSIGYTF. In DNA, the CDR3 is TGCAGCGTTGAAGATCTTCCCGGTTCTATCGGCTACACCTTC.

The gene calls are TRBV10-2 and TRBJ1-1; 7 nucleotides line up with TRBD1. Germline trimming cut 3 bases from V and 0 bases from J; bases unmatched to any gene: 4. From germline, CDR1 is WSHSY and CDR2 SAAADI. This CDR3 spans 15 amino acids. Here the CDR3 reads CASSETGDMNTEAFF. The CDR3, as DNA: TGCGCCAGCAGTGAAACAGGGGACATGAACACTGAAGCTTTCTTT.

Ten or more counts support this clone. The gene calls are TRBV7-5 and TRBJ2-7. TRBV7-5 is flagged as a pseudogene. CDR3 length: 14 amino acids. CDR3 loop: CASSPLGETYEQYF. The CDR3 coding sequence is TGTGCCAGCAGCCCCTTGGGGGAAACCTACGAGCAGTACTTC.